This T cell receptor beta chain was retrieved from a study of Ad26.COV2.S vaccination and SARS-CoV-2 variants. Study results and limitations: Post-vaccination spike-specific CD8+ and CD4+ T cell responses reportedly had substantial breadth. Vaccinated and placebo-treated recipients had similar non-spike TCR breadth.

Germline V gene data show CDR1 as KGHSH and CDR2 as LQKENI. The CDR3 length is 13 residues. The V gene lost 1 base and the J gene lost 3 bases, with 7 bases spanning the gap. Generated by immunoSEQ multiplex PCR, the TCRdb table keeps only in-frame clones and is missing some. Here the sample spans 350,000 to 450,000 clones, 75% to 90% being singletons. Treatment in this sample: roughly 19 received Ad26.COV2.S at low or high dose, single or two shots; several received placebo; per-sample allocation not given. Sample collection was performed on day 63 after the first vaccine or placebo injection. In regard to this clone: Its target is unknown.

This specimen consisted of peripheral blood, obtained in a trial of Ad26.COV2.S vaccine versus placebo. This sequence joins TRBV18 and TRBJ2-7; D is perhaps TRBD1 (6 bases). This sequence was found in a person aged 18-65 years who received the Ad26.COV2.S COVID-19 vaccine or a placebo. The CDR3 region has the DNA TGTGCCAGCTCACCACACAGGGACTACGAGCAGTACTTC. As protein: CASSPHRDYEQYF.